The rows below give T cell receptor beta chains drawn from one sample of a study of radiotherapy plus CTLA-4 blockade in lung cancer. The assay was immunoSEQ multiplex PCR, and TCRdb's table has in-frame clones only and misses some. The profile shows tens of thousands of clones, around 81% of them singletons. Specimen: peripheral blood, collected from a patient treated with radiotherapy plus ipilimumab. These receptors came from a human donor with non-small cell lung cancer whose response to radiotherapy plus ipilimumab could not be evaluated. Some clones in this sample may be carry-over from other donors' samples. The CDR3 runs from the conserved cysteine through the conserved F or W. D genes are given only for firm matches. Some rows mark clone size as missing; the rest say once, few, many or name a class of expanded clone.

D: NA; V: TRBV28; J: TRBJ2-5; size: few; length: 16; CDR3: CASTLGLGTGKETQYF; DNA: TGTGCCAGCACATTAGGCCTTGGGACTGGCAAAGAGACCCAGTACTTC
D: TRBD1; V: TRBV6-1; J: TRBJ2-2; size: NA; length: 15; CDR3: CASYRGTGSTGELFF; DNA: TGTGCCAGCTACAGGGGTACAGGGAGCACCGGGGAGCTGTTTTTT
D: NA; V: TRBV6-5; J: TRBJ1-1; size: once; length: 14; CDR3: CASSWGGVNTEAFF; DNA: TGTGCCAGCAGTTGGGGGGGGGTGAACACTGAAGCTTTCTTT
D: TRBD1; V: TRBV19; J: TRBJ1-1; size: few; length: 16; CDR3: CASSIEGTGSHAEAFF; DNA: TGTGCCAGTAGTATAGAAGGGACAGGGAGTCACGCTGAAGCTTTCTTT
D: TRBD2; V: TRBV7-2; J: TRBJ2-5; size: NA; length: 15; CDR3: CASSFPGGEGETQYF; DNA: TGTGCCAGCAGCTTCCCAGGAGGGGAGGGAGAGACCCAGTACTTC
D: TRBD2; V: TRBV7-2; J: TRBJ2-7; size: few; length: 16; CDR3: CASSLALGGGAYEQYF; DNA: TGTGCCAGCAGCTTAGCGCTAGGCGGGGGGGCCTACGAGCAGTACTTC
D: NA; V: TRBV29-1; J: TRBJ1-5; size: NA; length: 13; CDR3: CSVNNSSNQPQHF; DNA: TGCAGCGTGAACAACAGTAGCAATCAGCCCCAGCATTTT
D: TRBD1; V: TRBV5-1; J: TRBJ2-7; size: NA; length: 15; CDR3: CASQDRAAIGNEQYF; DNA: TGCGCCAGCCAGGACAGGGCAGCGATAGGCAACGAGCAGTACTTC
D: TRBD1; V: TRBV2; J: TRBJ1-3; size: NA; length: 14; CDR3: CATDRTGNGNTIYF; DNA: TGTGCCACCGATAGGACAGGGAACGGAAACACCATATATTTT
D: NA; V: TRBV19; J: TRBJ1-1; size: NA; length: 13; CDR3: CASSPTGVTEAFF; DNA: TGTGCCAGTAGTCCAACGGGGGTCACTGAAGCTTTCTTT
D: TRBD2; V: TRBV6-5; J: TRBJ2-3; size: NA; length: 16; CDR3: CASSWQRGGRADTQYF; DNA: TGTGCCAGCAGTTGGCAACGGGGGGGAAGGGCAGATACGCAGTATTTT
D: TRBD1; V: TRBV4-1; J: TRBJ2-2; size: NA; length: 16; CDR3: CASSRSGGADTGELFF; DNA: TGCGCCAGCAGCCGGTCAGGGGGCGCGGACACCGGGGAGCTGTTTTTT
D: TRBD1; V: TRBV5-1; J: TRBJ2-7; size: few; length: 14; CDR3: CASSPQGQTYEQYF; DNA: TGCGCCAGCAGCCCGCAGGGACAGACCTACGAGCAGTACTTC
D: NA; V: TRBV5-1; J: TRBJ2-7; size: NA; length: 14; CDR3: CASSERNRVYEQYF; DNA: TGCGCCAGCAGTGAACGGAACAGGGTTTACGAGCAGTACTTC
D: NA; V: TRBV10-3; J: TRBJ2-5; size: NA; length: 14; CDR3: CAISEWGGEETQYF; DNA: TGTGCCATCAGTGAATGGGGGGGCGAGGAGACCCAGTACTTC
D: NA; V: TRBV27; J: TRBJ1-4; size: NA; length: 15; CDR3: CASSFAGVANEKLLF; DNA: TGTGCCAGCAGTTTCGCCGGGGTGGCTAATGAAAAACTGCTTTTT
D: TRBD1; V: TRBV4-3; J: TRBJ1-4; size: NA; length: 14; CDR3: CASSQGQSNEKLFF; DNA: TGCGCCAGCAGCCAGGGACAGTCTAATGAAAAACTGTTTTTT
D: TRBD2; V: TRBV30; J: TRBJ2-1; size: NA; length: 15; CDR3: CAWSPGGRADNEQFF; DNA: TGTGCCTGGAGCCCGGGAGGCAGGGCGGACAATGAGCAGTTCTTC
D: TRBD2; V: TRBV7-3; J: TRBJ2-3; size: NA; length: 17; CDR3: CASSSWDSGGAGDTQYF; DNA: TGTGCCAGCAGCTCCTGGGATAGCGGGGGGGCGGGAGATACGCAGTATTTT
D: NA; V: TRBV27; J: TRBJ1-5; size: NA; length: 13; CDR3: CASSEQVGQPQHF; DNA: TGTGCCAGCAGTGAACAGGTCGGTCAGCCCCAGCATTTT
D: TRBD1; V: TRBV27; J: TRBJ1-1; size: NA; length: 15; CDR3: CASSPTNRGYTEAFF; DNA: TGTGCCAGCAGTCCTACGAACAGGGGGTACACTGAAGCTTTCTTT
D: TRBD1; V: TRBV5-1; J: TRBJ1-4; size: NA; length: 15; CDR3: CASTPGGREDEKLFF; DNA: TGCGCCAGCACCCCAGGGGGAAGGGAGGATGAAAAACTGTTTTTT
D: TRBD2; V: TRBV4-2; J: TRBJ2-1; size: NA; length: 15; CDR3: CASSQGGGAYNEQFF; DNA: TGTGCCAGCAGCCAGGGTGGGGGGGCCTACAATGAGCAGTTCTTC
D: TRBD1; V: TRBV9; J: TRBJ1-2; size: NA; length: 16; CDR3: CASSPGGTGVYYGYTF; DNA: TGTGCCAGCAGCCCCGGGGGGACAGGGGTGTACTATGGCTACACCTTC
D: NA; V: TRBV6-5; J: TRBJ1-3; size: NA; length: 14; CDR3: CASSYRGGSNTIYF; DNA: TGTGCCAGCAGTTACCGTGGAGGGTCAAACACCATATATTTT
D: TRBD1; V: TRBV19; J: TRBJ1-6; size: NA; length: 18; CDR3: CASSIVGTGSSYNSPLHF; DNA: TGTGCCAGTAGTATAGTTGGGACAGGGAGCTCCTATAATTCACCCCTCCACTTT
D: TRBD1; V: TRBV4-1; J: TRBJ2-7; size: few; length: 16; CDR3: CASSQHVQGAPYEQYF; DNA: TGCGCCAGCAGCCAACACGTACAGGGGGCTCCCTACGAGCAGTACTTC
D: TRBD1; V: TRBV19; J: TRBJ1-2; size: NA; length: 16; CDR3: CASSHLGQGANYGYTF; DNA: TGTGCCAGTAGTCACTTAGGGCAGGGGGCTAACTATGGCTACACCTTC
D: TRBD1; V: TRBV6-5; J: TRBJ2-2; size: NA; length: 15; CDR3: CASSYRQGVSGELFF; DNA: TGTGCCAGCAGTTACAGGCAGGGGGTTTCGGGGGAGCTGTTTTTT
D: NA; V: TRBV5-5; J: TRBJ1-2; size: once; length: 14; CDR3: CASCPSGQNYGYTF; DNA: TGTGCCAGCTGCCCTTCGGGACAAAACTATGGCTACACCTTC
D: TRBD1; V: TRBV7-9; J: TRBJ2-7; size: NA; length: 14; CDR3: CASSHRDRPYEQYF; DNA: TGTGCCAGCAGCCACCGGGACAGGCCCTACGAGCAGTACTTC
D: NA; V: TRBV2; J: TRBJ1-5; size: NA; length: 15; CDR3: CASSGGSDQNQPQHF; DNA: TGTGCCAGCAGCGGGGGGTCGGACCAAAATCAGCCCCAGCATTTT
D: NA; V: TRBV4-3; J: TRBJ1-6; size: NA; length: 16; CDR3: CASSQAQGNHNSPLHF; DNA: TGCGCCAGCAGCCAAGCACAGGGCAATCATAATTCACCCCTCCACTTT
D: TRBD1; V: TRBV2; J: TRBJ2-3; size: NA; length: 15; CDR3: CASSGDRPLGDTQYF; DNA: TGTGCCAGCAGCGGGGACAGGCCCCTCGGAGATACGCAGTATTTT
D: NA; V: TRBV14; J: TRBJ2-3; size: NA; length: 14; CDR3: CASSLDRATDTQYF; DNA: TGTGCCAGCAGCCTGGACAGAGCAACAGATACGCAGTATTTT
D: TRBD1; V: TRBV7-9; J: TRBJ2-7; size: NA; length: 16; CDR3: CASSLNYRGPTYEQYF; DNA: TGTGCCAGCAGCTTAAATTACAGGGGGCCCACCTACGAGCAGTACTTC